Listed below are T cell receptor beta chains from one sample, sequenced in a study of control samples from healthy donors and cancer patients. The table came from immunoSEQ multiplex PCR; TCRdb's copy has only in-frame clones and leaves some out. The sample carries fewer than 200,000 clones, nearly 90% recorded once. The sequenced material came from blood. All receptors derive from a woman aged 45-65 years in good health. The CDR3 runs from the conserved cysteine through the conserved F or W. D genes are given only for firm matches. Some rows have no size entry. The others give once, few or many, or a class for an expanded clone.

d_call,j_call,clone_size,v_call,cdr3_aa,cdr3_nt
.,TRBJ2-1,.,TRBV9,CASSAPSDGEQFF,TGTGCCAGCAGCGCCCCCTCGGACGGGGAGCAGTTCTTC
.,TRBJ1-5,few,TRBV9,CASSVDPAQPQHF,TGTGCCAGCAGCGTAGACCCAGCTCAGCCCCAGCATTTT
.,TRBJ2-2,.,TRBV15,CATSSSVPGELFF,TGTGCCACCAGCAGTAGTGTCCCCGGGGAGCTGTTTTTT
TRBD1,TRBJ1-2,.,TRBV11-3,CASSLEGRQGEYGYTF,TGTGCCAGCAGCTTAGAGGGACGACAGGGGGAGTATGGCTACACCTTC
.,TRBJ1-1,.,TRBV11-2,CASSFAGAGSTTEAFF,TGTGCCAGCAGCTTTGCGGGGGCCGGGTCCACCACTGAAGCTTTCTTT
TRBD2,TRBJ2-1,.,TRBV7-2,CASSLGGGSYNEQFF,TGTGCCAGCAGCTTAGGCGGGGGGTCATACAATGAGCAGTTCTTC
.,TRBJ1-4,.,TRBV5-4,CASSLEGGNEKLFF,TGTGCCAGCAGCTTGGAGGGCGGGAATGAAAAACTGTTTTTT
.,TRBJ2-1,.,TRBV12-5,CASGPNPHEQFF,TGTGCTAGTGGCCCAAACCCCCATGAGCAGTTCTTC
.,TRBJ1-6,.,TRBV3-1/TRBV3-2,CASSHLYGGGRIADSPLHF,TGTGCCAGCAGCCACCTCTACGGTGGGGGGCGGATCGCTGATTCACCCCTCCACTTT
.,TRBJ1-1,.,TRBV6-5,CASSRPLGVWTEAFF,TGTGCCAGCAGTCGGCCTCTAGGGGTGTGGACTGAAGCTTTCTTT
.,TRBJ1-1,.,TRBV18,CASSPPRGTEAFF,TGTGCCAGCTCACCTCCGAGGGGCACTGAAGCTTTCTTT
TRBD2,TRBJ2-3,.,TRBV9,CASSVVTSGRDTQYF,TGTGCCAGCAGCGTAGTTACCAGCGGGAGAGATACGCAGTATTTT
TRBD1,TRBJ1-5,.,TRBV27,CASSLLGGDAPQHF,TGTGCCAGCAGTTTACTAGGGGGCGACGCGCCCCAGCATTTT
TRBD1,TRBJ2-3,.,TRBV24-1,CATSDLQSKTGTGSTDTQYF,TGTGCCACCAGTGATTTGCAATCGAAGACCGGGACAGGCAGCACAGATACGCAGTATTTT
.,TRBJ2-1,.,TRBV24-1,CATSDEVTNEQFF,TGTGCCACCAGTGATGAGGTTACCAATGAGCAGTTCTTC
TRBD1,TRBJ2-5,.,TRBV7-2,CASSVGQGNQETQYF,TGTGCCAGCAGCGTGGGACAGGGAAATCAAGAGACCCAGTACTTC
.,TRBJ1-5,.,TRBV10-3,CAISDTEDSASQPQHF,TGTGCCATCAGTGATACCGAGGACTCGGCGTCCCAGCCCCAGCATTTT
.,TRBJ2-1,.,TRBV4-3,CASSQDSAVYNEQFF,TGCGCCAGCAGCCAAGACTCCGCGGTCTACAATGAGCAGTTCTTC
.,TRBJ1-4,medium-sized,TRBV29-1,CSVGGTSSGEKLFF,TGCAGCGTTGGCGGAACTTCGTCGGGTGAAAAACTGTTTTTT
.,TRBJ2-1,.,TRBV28,CASSLGPRTVYNEQFF,TGTGCCAGCAGTTTAGGACCAAGGACAGTCTACAATGAGCAGTTCTTC
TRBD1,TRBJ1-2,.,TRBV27,CASSLREGAYGYTF,TGTGCCAGCAGTTTACGTGAGGGGGCTTATGGCTACACCTTC
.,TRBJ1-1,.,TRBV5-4,CASSSTANTEAFF,TGTGCCAGCAGCAGTACAGCGAACACTGAAGCTTTCTTT
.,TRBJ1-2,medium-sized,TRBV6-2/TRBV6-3,CASSYTPDSAYGYTF,TGTGCCAGCAGTTACACCCCGGACAGCGCCTATGGCTACACCTTC
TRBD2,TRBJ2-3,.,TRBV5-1,CASNGGGIGTDTQYF,TGCGCCAGCAACGGGGGGGGCATCGGCACAGATACGCAGTATTTT
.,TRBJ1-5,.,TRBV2,CASSEDADVPQHF,TGTGCCAGCAGTGAAGACGCGGACGTTCCCCAGCATTTT
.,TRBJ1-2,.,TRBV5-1,CASSLGAAEGGYGYTF,TGCGCCAGCAGCTTGGGGGCGGCAGAGGGAGGCTATGGCTACACCTTC
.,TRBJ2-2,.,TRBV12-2,CASRFRLAGVTGELFF,TGTGCAAGTCGCTTCCGTCTAGCGGGAGTCACCGGGGAGCTGTTTTTT
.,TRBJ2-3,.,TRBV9,CASSPQVLTDTQYF,TGTGCCAGCAGCCCTCAGGTTCTCACAGATACGCAGTATTTT
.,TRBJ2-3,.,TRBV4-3,CASSQVGADTQYF,TGCGCCAGCAGCCAAGTCGGCGCAGATACGCAGTATTTT
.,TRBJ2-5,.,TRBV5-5,CASSATDLQETQYF,TGTGCCAGCAGCGCAACAGACCTCCAAGAGACCCAGTACTTC
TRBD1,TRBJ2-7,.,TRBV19,CASSIRDSLAEQYF,TGTGCCAGTAGTATCCGGGACAGCCTGGCCGAGCAGTACTTC
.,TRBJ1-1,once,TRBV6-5,CVLMNTEAFF,TGTGTTCTGATGAACACTGAAGCTTTCTTT
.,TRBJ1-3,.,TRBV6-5,CASSRGGAGNTIYF,TGTGCCAGCAGTAGGGGGGGGGCTGGAAACACCATATATTTT
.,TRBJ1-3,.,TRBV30,CAWRALGGNTIYF,TGTGCCTGGAGGGCCTTGGGGGGAAACACCATATATTTT
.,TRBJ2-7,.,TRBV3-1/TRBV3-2,CATRNLIGEQYF,TGTGCCACCCGAAATCTTATTGGCGAGCAGTACTTC
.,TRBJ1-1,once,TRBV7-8,CASSDRWGDTEAFF,TGTGCCAGCAGCGATCGGTGGGGGGACACTGAAGCTTTCTTT
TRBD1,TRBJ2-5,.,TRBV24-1,CATSEPTGTGIETQYF,TGTGCCACCAGTGAACCAACCGGGACAGGGATAGAAACCCAGTACTTC
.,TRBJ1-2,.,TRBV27,CASSPTGSYGYTF,TGTGCCAGCAGTCCGACAGGTAGCTATGGCTACACCTTC
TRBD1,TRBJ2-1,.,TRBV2,CASRGGQGRYNEQFF,TGTGCCAGCAGGGGGGGACAGGGTCGCTACAATGAGCAGTTCTTC
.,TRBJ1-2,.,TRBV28,CASSLWGIGQPRGGYTF,TGTGCCAGCAGTTTATGGGGAATAGGACAGCCTAGAGGTGGCTACACCTTC
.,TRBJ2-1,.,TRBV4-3,CASSQGAAGYNEQFF,TGCGCCAGCAGCCAAGGGGCAGCCGGCTACAATGAGCAGTTCTTC
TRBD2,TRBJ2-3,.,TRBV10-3,CAISFTSGRGTDTQYF,TGTGCCATCAGTTTCACTAGCGGGAGAGGTACAGATACGCAGTATTTT
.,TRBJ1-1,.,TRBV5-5,CASTQGGYAEAFF,TGTGCCAGCACCCAGGGAGGTTACGCTGAAGCTTTCTTT
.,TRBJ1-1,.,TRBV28,CASAALLPNTEAFF,TGTGCCAGCGCCGCCCTCCTTCCCAACACTGAAGCTTTCTTT
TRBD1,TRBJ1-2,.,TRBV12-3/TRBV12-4,CASSPQGVYGYTF,TGTGCCAGCAGCCCACAGGGGGTGTATGGCTACACCTTC
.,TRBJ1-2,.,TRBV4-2,CASSQAGAESYGYTF,TGTGCCAGCAGCCAGGCAGGGGCGGAGAGCTATGGCTACACCTTC
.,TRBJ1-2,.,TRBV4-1,CASSQGVLAGNYGYTF,TGCGCCAGCAGCCAAGGGGTTTTGGCAGGGAACTATGGCTACACCTTC
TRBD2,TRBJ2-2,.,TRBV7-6,CASSRTSGRGTGELFF,TGTGCCAGCAGCCGGACTAGCGGGAGAGGCACCGGGGAGCTGTTTTTT
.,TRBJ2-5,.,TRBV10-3,CAISETSQETQYF,TGTGCCATCAGTGAGACCAGTCAAGAGACCCAGTACTTC
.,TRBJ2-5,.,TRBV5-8,CASSWHSETQYF,TGTGCCAGCAGCTGGCACTCAGAGACCCAGTACTTC
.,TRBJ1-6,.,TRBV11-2,CASSPRGGNSPLHF,TGTGCCAGCAGCCCCAGGGGTGGCAATTCACCCCTCCACTTT
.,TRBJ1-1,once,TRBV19,CATGGVDTEAFF,TGTGCCACCGGGGGGGTAGACACTGAAGCTTTCTTT
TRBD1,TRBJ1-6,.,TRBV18,CASSPGQGANSPLHF,TGTGCCAGCTCACCGGGACAGGGGGCTAATTCACCCCTCCACTTT
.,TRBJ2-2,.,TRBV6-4,CASSPGLGGTGELFF,TGTGCCAGCAGCCCCGGACTAGGGGGCACCGGGGAGCTGTTTTTT
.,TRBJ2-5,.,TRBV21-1,CASSPAGPSRETQYF,TGTGCCAGCAGCCCCGCGGGTCCCTCTCGGGAGACCCAGTACTTC
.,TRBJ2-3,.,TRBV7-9,CASSLSSRDTQYF,TGTGCCAGCAGCTTAAGCTCACGGGATACGCAGTATTTT
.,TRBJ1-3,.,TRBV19,CASSRDSGNTIYF,TGTGCCAGTAGTCGGGACTCTGGAAACACCATATATTTT
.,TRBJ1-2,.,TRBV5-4,CASSPGTDVGYTF,TGTGCCAGCAGCCCAGGGACGGACGTTGGCTACACCTTC
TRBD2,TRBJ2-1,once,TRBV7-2,CASSLEASGSYNEQFF,TGTGCCAGCAGCTTAGAGGCTAGCGGGAGTTACAATGAGCAGTTCTTC